This is a list of T cell receptor beta chains from one sample in a study of blood T cells in healthy people across ages. TCRdb processed the 5' RACE reads anew with MiXCR; each CDR3 protein has one entry. The top ten hold roughly 13% of the sample, which has 650,000 to 1,000,000 distinct CDR3 sequences, about 37% seen once. The sequenced sample was blood. The receptors here all came from a man younger than 30 in good health. CDR3s include the opening cysteine and the closing phenylalanine or tryptophan. Fields, in order: J gene, V gene, clone size, D gene, CDR3 DNA, CDR3 protein. D genes are given only for firm matches. Size is stated for part of the rows, as once, few or many counts, or as a class when the clone is expanded.

>TRBJ1-5|TRBV24-1|-|TRBD1
TGTGCCACCAGTGAGTCCGGGACAGCTAATCAGCCCCAGCATTTT
CATSESGTANQPQHF
>TRBJ1-2|TRBV27|few|-
TGTGCCAGCAGTGGCGAAGGGAACTATGGCTACACCTTC
CASSGEGNYGYTF
>TRBJ2-1|TRBV5-1|-|-
TGCGCCAGCAGCCTAACCGGGACTGACCAAGGGGCCGGCTCCTACAATGAGCGGTACTTC
CASSLTGTDQGAGSYNERYF
>TRBJ2-7|TRBV4-3|many|TRBD1
TGCGCCAGCAGCCAAGGGGAAACCGGGACAGGGGTCTACGAGCAGTACTTC
CASSQGETGTGVYEQYF
>TRBJ2-1|TRBV9|-|-
TGTGCCAGCAGCGTAGTCGGTGAGCAGTTCTTC
CASSVVGEQFF
>TRBJ1-2|TRBV28|many|-
TGTGCCAGCAGTTTAAACATGGGGGGGGATGGCTACACCTTC
CASSLNMGGDGYTF
>TRBJ1-1|TRBV6-4|-|TRBD1
TGTGTCAGCAGGCGGGACAGAAGAACTGAAGCTTTCTTT
CVSRRDRRTEAFF
>TRBJ2-1|TRBV6-1|-|-
TGTGCCAGCAGCGCACAGGGAGAAGCGGCCTACAATGAGCAGTTCTTC
CASSAQGEAAYNEQFF
>TRBJ1-2|TRBV18|-|TRBD1
TGTGCCAGCTCGCCCGGGACAGGGTGGTACGGCTACACCTTC
CASSPGTGWYGYTF
>TRBJ2-4|TRBV20-1|-|TRBD1
TGCAGTACTACCCCACAGGGGGCAGTAACCAAAAACATTCAGTACTTC
CSTTPQGAVTKNIQYF
>TRBJ2-3|TRBV11-2|-|-
TGTGCCAGCAGCGGACAAGTACTTAGCACAGATACGCAGTATTTT
CASSGQVLSTDTQYF
>TRBJ2-7|TRBV4-1|-|-
TGCGCCGGCAGCCAAGATATTAATCCGGGTAGCGGACCCTACGAGCAGTACTTC
CAGSQDINPGSGPYEQYF
>TRBJ2-3|TRBV18|-|-
TGTGCCAGCTCACCACCGTCACAGTCTAGCACAGATACGCAGTATTTT
CASSPPSQSSTDTQYF
>TRBJ2-1|TRBV7-3|-|-
TGTGCCAGCAGCCCCCGGACCCGAGGGTCTATCAATGAGCAGTTCTTC
CASSPRTRGSINEQFF
>TRBJ1-6|TRBV5-1|-|-
TGCGCCAGCAGCCCGGGGTCCGGGACGTTGTATAATTCACCCCTCCACTTT
CASSPGSGTLYNSPLHF
>TRBJ2-5|TRBV12-3/TRBV12-4|-|-
TGTGCCAGCAGTTCAGGAGTTTATCAAGAGACCCAGTACTTC
CASSSGVYQETQYF
>TRBJ2-5|TRBV6-2/TRBV6-3|-|TRBD1
TGTGCCAGCAGGAGGACAGGGTTAGCCTACAATGAGCAGTACTTC
CASRRTGLAYNEQYF
>TRBJ2-5|TRBV4-2|few|-
TGTGCCAGCAGCCAAGACGGGGCAGCACAAGAGACCCAGTACTTC
CASSQDGAAQETQYF
>TRBJ1-4|TRBV20-1|-|TRBD1
TGCAGTGCTAGCCCCCCGGGACAGCAGAATGAAAAACTGTTTTTT
CSASPPGQQNEKLFF
>TRBJ2-7|TRBV10-3|many|-
TGTGCCATCCGAAGTGAGAGCTCCTACGAGCAGTACTTC
CAIRSESSYEQYF